Listed below are T cell receptor beta chains from one sample, sequenced in a study of blood T cells in healthy people across ages. TCRdb reprocessed the 5' RACE reads with MiXCR, giving one entry per CDR3 protein. The table has roughly 640,000 distinct CDR3 sequences, about 30% seen once. Sequenced sample: blood. The receptors come from an elderly woman in good health. Both conserved end residues are part of each CDR3. The D gene is left open where the match is weak. Rows give clone size only sometimes, using once, few, many, or a class for an expanded clone.

d_gene: TRBD2; v_gene: TRBV5-1; j_gene: TRBJ2-5; abundance: -; CDR3aa: CASGLAGGAKETQYF; CDR3nt: TGCGCCAGCGGCTTGGCCGGGGGGGCCAAAGAGACCCAGTACTTC
d_gene: -; v_gene: TRBV7-3; j_gene: TRBJ2-1; abundance: many; CDR3aa: CASSLDWADEQFF; CDR3nt: TGTGCCAGCAGCTTAGATTGGGCAGATGAGCAGTTCTTC
d_gene: -; v_gene: TRBV6-5; j_gene: TRBJ2-7; abundance: many; CDR3aa: CASSPTAGLIGEQYF; CDR3nt: TGTGCCAGCAGCCCAACTGCCGGGCTGATCGGCGAGCAGTACTTC
d_gene: -; v_gene: TRBV7-9; j_gene: TRBJ1-4; abundance: few; CDR3aa: CASSQSEVDEKLFF; CDR3nt: TGTGCCAGCAGCCAGAGTGAGGTAGATGAAAAACTGTTTTTT
d_gene: -; v_gene: TRBV5-8; j_gene: TRBJ1-2; abundance: many; CDR3aa: CASSLVKGGGYTF; CDR3nt: TGTGCCAGCAGCTTGGTTAAAGGAGGTGGCTACACCTTC
d_gene: TRBD1; v_gene: TRBV6-5; j_gene: TRBJ2-3; abundance: once; CDR3aa: CASRQGAVDTQYF; CDR3nt: TGTGCCAGCAGACAGGGGGCCGTAGATACGCAGTATTTT
d_gene: TRBD1; v_gene: TRBV6-1; j_gene: TRBJ2-3; abundance: -; CDR3aa: CASRETGGGDTQYF; CDR3nt: TGTGCCAGCAGGGAAACAGGGGGAGGAGATACGCAGTATTTT
d_gene: TRBD1; v_gene: TRBV29-1; j_gene: TRBJ2-3; abundance: -; CDR3aa: CSVERTGTTDTQYF; CDR3nt: TGCAGCGTTGAAAGGACAGGGACAACCGATACGCAGTATTTT
d_gene: -; v_gene: TRBV9; j_gene: TRBJ2-1; abundance: few; CDR3aa: CASSVEGEGQQFF; CDR3nt: TGTGCCAGCAGCGTAGAGGGAGAGGGGCAGCAGTTCTTC
d_gene: -; v_gene: TRBV18; j_gene: TRBJ1-2; abundance: -; CDR3aa: CAGSPSSGTRYGYTF; CDR3nt: TGTGCCGGCTCACCATCCTCAGGGACACGCTATGGCTACACCTTC
d_gene: -; v_gene: TRBV2; j_gene: TRBJ1-1; abundance: few; CDR3aa: CASSEGGFTEVFF; CDR3nt: TGTGCCAGCAGTGAGGGAGGGTTCACTGAAGTTTTCTTT
d_gene: -; v_gene: TRBV5-1; j_gene: TRBJ2-3; abundance: many; CDR3aa: CASSSQGSGRTDTQYF; CDR3nt: TGCGCCAGCAGCTCTCAGGGGAGTGGACGCACAGATACGCAGTATTTT
d_gene: TRBD2; v_gene: TRBV3-1; j_gene: TRBJ2-1; abundance: many; CDR3aa: CASSPGLAGASSYNEQFF; CDR3nt: TGTGCCAGCAGCCCGGGGCTAGCGGGGGCGAGCTCCTACAATGAGCAGTTCTTC
d_gene: -; v_gene: TRBV5-6; j_gene: TRBJ1-1; abundance: -; CDR3aa: CASSRWGNTEAFF; CDR3nt: TGTGCCAGCAGCCGTTGGGGGAACACTGAAGCTTTCTTT
d_gene: -; v_gene: TRBV7-9; j_gene: TRBJ1-4; abundance: many; CDR3aa: CASSLYLSTNEKLFF; CDR3nt: TGTGCCAGCAGCTTATACCTATCAACTAATGAAAAACTGTTTTTT
d_gene: TRBD1; v_gene: TRBV27; j_gene: TRBJ1-2; abundance: -; CDR3aa: CASSLDTGGYGYTF; CDR3nt: TGTGCCAGCAGTTTAGACACAGGGGGGTACGGCTACACCTTC
d_gene: -; v_gene: TRBV2; j_gene: TRBJ2-2; abundance: -; CDR3aa: CASSEVAAGELFF; CDR3nt: TGTGCCAGCAGTGAGGTGGCGGCCGGGGAGCTGTTTTTT
d_gene: -; v_gene: TRBV28; j_gene: TRBJ1-4; abundance: few; CDR3aa: CASTSTDEKLFF; CDR3nt: TGTGCCAGTACGTCAACAGATGAAAAACTGTTTTTT
d_gene: TRBD2; v_gene: TRBV12-3/TRBV12-4; j_gene: TRBJ2-3; abundance: -; CDR3aa: CASSLMRGDTQYF; CDR3nt: TGTGCCAGCAGTTTAATGCGGGGGGATACGCAGTATTTT
d_gene: -; v_gene: TRBV5-4; j_gene: TRBJ2-6; abundance: many; CDR3aa: CASSWDLSSGANVLTF; CDR3nt: TGTGCCAGCAGCTGGGACCTATCCTCTGGGGCCAACGTCCTGACTTTC
d_gene: TRBD1; v_gene: TRBV18; j_gene: TRBJ2-7; abundance: few; CDR3aa: CASSPVTGVDEQYF; CDR3nt: TGTGCCAGCTCACCAGTGACAGGGGTGGACGAGCAGTACTTC
d_gene: TRBD1; v_gene: TRBV4-2; j_gene: TRBJ1-6; abundance: -; CDR3aa: CASSQDTRGGGNSPLHF; CDR3nt: TGTGCCAGCAGCCAAGATACCCGAGGGGGCGGTAATTCACCCCTCCACTTT
d_gene: -; v_gene: TRBV19; j_gene: TRBJ2-5; abundance: -; CDR3aa: CASSIETGFGETQYF; CDR3nt: TGTGCCAGTAGTATAGAAACTGGGTTTGGAGAGACCCAGTACTTC
d_gene: -; v_gene: TRBV4-1; j_gene: TRBJ2-7; abundance: many; CDR3aa: CASSQDLTARSYEQYF; CDR3nt: TGCGCCAGCAGCCAAGATCTAACAGCAAGGTCCTACGAGCAGTACTTC
d_gene: -; v_gene: TRBV5-1; j_gene: TRBJ1-2; abundance: many; CDR3aa: CASSSETDNYGYTF; CDR3nt: TGCGCCAGCAGCTCAGAGACAGATAACTATGGCTACACCTTC
d_gene: -; v_gene: TRBV9; j_gene: TRBJ1-5; abundance: -; CDR3aa: CASSATPGGVFNQPQHF; CDR3nt: TGTGCCAGCAGCGCGACGCCCGGAGGGGTGTTCAATCAGCCCCAGCATTTT
d_gene: -; v_gene: TRBV5-1; j_gene: TRBJ2-7; abundance: -; CDR3aa: CASSVQGAGVEEQYF; CDR3nt: TGCGCCAGCAGCGTACAAGGGGCAGGGGTAGAGGAGCAGTACTTC
d_gene: TRBD1; v_gene: TRBV12-3/TRBV12-4; j_gene: TRBJ1-2; abundance: many; CDR3aa: CASSLRQGEDGYTF; CDR3nt: TGTGCCAGCAGTCTTAGACAGGGGGAGGACGGCTACACCTTC
d_gene: -; v_gene: TRBV4-3; j_gene: TRBJ2-6; abundance: -; CDR3aa: CASSQEEQRKSGANVLTF; CDR3nt: TGCGCCAGCAGCCAAGAGGAACAGCGAAAATCTGGGGCCAACGTCCTGACTTTC
d_gene: -; v_gene: TRBV20-1; j_gene: TRBJ1-1; abundance: many; CDR3aa: CSASQSNTEAFF; CDR3nt: TGCAGTGCTAGTCAGAGTAACACTGAAGCTTTCTTT
d_gene: -; v_gene: TRBV6-5; j_gene: TRBJ2-7; abundance: many; CDR3aa: CASKITWTHSYEQYF; CDR3nt: TGTGCCAGCAAAATAACGTGGACGCACTCCTACGAGCAGTACTTC
d_gene: -; v_gene: TRBV28; j_gene: TRBJ2-7; abundance: -; CDR3aa: CASSVPGPSYEQYF; CDR3nt: TGTGCCAGCAGTGTCCCCGGTCCCTCCTACGAGCAGTACTTC
d_gene: TRBD1; v_gene: TRBV7-9; j_gene: TRBJ1-2; abundance: -; CDR3aa: CASSPSSGQGAGNYGYTF; CDR3nt: TGTGCCAGCAGCCCCTCGTCCGGACAGGGGGCGGGAAACTATGGCTACACCTTC
d_gene: TRBD2; v_gene: TRBV30; j_gene: TRBJ2-7; abundance: many; CDR3aa: CAWSPGGTYEQYF; CDR3nt: TGTGCCTGGAGCCCGGGGGGGACCTACGAGCAGTACTTC
d_gene: -; v_gene: TRBV6-1; j_gene: TRBJ2-7; abundance: many; CDR3aa: CASSDRASGHEQYF; CDR3nt: TGTGCCAGCAGTGACCGAGCATCTGGTCACGAGCAGTACTTC
d_gene: TRBD1; v_gene: TRBV3-1; j_gene: TRBJ2-7; abundance: -; CDR3aa: CASSQGQGGSYEQYF; CDR3nt: TGTGCCAGCAGCCAGGGACAGGGCGGGTCCTACGAGCAGTACTTC
d_gene: -; v_gene: TRBV27; j_gene: TRBJ2-7; abundance: -; CDR3aa: CASSLGRERAEQYF; CDR3nt: TGTGCCAGCAGTTTAGGGCGGGAACGGGCCGAGCAGTACTTC
d_gene: TRBD1; v_gene: TRBV9; j_gene: TRBJ1-2; abundance: many; CDR3aa: CASSYYRQGKDGYTF; CDR3nt: TGTGCCAGCAGCTATTACCGACAGGGGAAGGATGGCTACACCTTC
d_gene: -; v_gene: TRBV7-3; j_gene: TRBJ2-1; abundance: many; CDR3aa: CASSDGSRDQQFF; CDR3nt: TGTGCCAGCAGCGACGGATCTCGGGATCAGCAGTTCTTC
d_gene: -; v_gene: TRBV5-1; j_gene: TRBJ2-3; abundance: many; CDR3aa: CASSRDLRGPGTDTQYF; CDR3nt: TGCGCCAGCAGCCGGGACTTGCGGGGGCCCGGCACAGATACGCAGTATTTT
d_gene: TRBD2; v_gene: TRBV10-3; j_gene: TRBJ2-5; abundance: many; CDR3aa: CAINPSGGGETQYF; CDR3nt: TGTGCCATCAATCCTAGCGGGGGGGGTGAGACCCAGTACTTC
d_gene: -; v_gene: TRBV2; j_gene: TRBJ1-5; abundance: few; CDR3aa: CASRDGRVSNQPRHF; CDR3nt: TGTGCCAGCAGAGACGGGCGGGTTAGCAATCAGCCCCGGCATTTT
d_gene: -; v_gene: TRBV9; j_gene: TRBJ2-5; abundance: many; CDR3aa: CASSAAILAETQYF; CDR3nt: TGTGCCAGCAGCGCGGCCATTCTAGCGGAGACCCAGTACTTC
d_gene: TRBD2; v_gene: TRBV9; j_gene: TRBJ2-3; abundance: many; CDR3aa: CASSGRGTSLDTQYF; CDR3nt: TGTGCCAGCAGCGGACGAGGGACTAGCTTAGATACGCAGTATTTT
d_gene: TRBD2; v_gene: TRBV6-5; j_gene: TRBJ2-1; abundance: -; CDR3aa: CASSPASGGPYNEQFF; CDR3nt: TGTGCCAGCAGCCCCGCTAGCGGGGGGCCATACAATGAGCAGTTCTTC
d_gene: -; v_gene: TRBV5-5; j_gene: TRBJ2-7; abundance: -; CDR3aa: CASSWFDQPYEQYF; CDR3nt: TGTGCCAGCAGCTGGTTCGATCAGCCCTACGAGCAGTACTTC
d_gene: -; v_gene: TRBV6-6; j_gene: TRBJ1-2; abundance: many; CDR3aa: CASREGILATNYGYTF; CDR3nt: TGTGCCAGCAGAGAGGGTATCCTAGCTACTAACTATGGCTACACCTTC
d_gene: TRBD2; v_gene: TRBV7-2; j_gene: TRBJ2-7; abundance: -; CDR3aa: CASSLDASGSYEQYF; CDR3nt: TGTGCCAGCAGCTTAGACGCTAGCGGCTCCTACGAGCAGTACTTC
d_gene: -; v_gene: TRBV7-2; j_gene: TRBJ2-3; abundance: many; CDR3aa: CASSIAGPPPDTQYF; CDR3nt: TGTGCCAGCAGCATTGCGGGGCCCCCCCCAGATACGCAGTATTTT
d_gene: TRBD1; v_gene: TRBV6-6; j_gene: TRBJ1-6; abundance: -; CDR3aa: CASRLSRDRDNSPLHF; CDR3nt: TGTGCCAGCAGACTATCCCGGGACAGGGATAATTCACCCCTCCACTTT
d_gene: -; v_gene: TRBV9; j_gene: TRBJ2-7; abundance: -; CDR3aa: CASSVRGDEQYF; CDR3nt: TGTGCCAGCAGCGTTAGGGGGGACGAGCAGTACTTC
d_gene: TRBD1; v_gene: TRBV27; j_gene: TRBJ1-2; abundance: few; CDR3aa: CASSLSWTGVYGYTF; CDR3nt: TGTGCCAGCAGTCTAAGCTGGACAGGGGTATATGGCTACACCTTC
d_gene: TRBD1; v_gene: TRBV12-3/TRBV12-4; j_gene: TRBJ1-1; abundance: -; CDR3aa: CASTNGQGNTEAFF; CDR3nt: TGTGCCAGCACTAACGGACAGGGGAACACTGAAGCTTTCTTT
d_gene: -; v_gene: TRBV20-1; j_gene: TRBJ2-7; abundance: many; CDR3aa: CSARVPRVAYDYEQYF; CDR3nt: TGCAGTGCTAGAGTACCCCGGGTGGCGTATGACTACGAGCAGTACTTC
d_gene: -; v_gene: TRBV5-1; j_gene: TRBJ2-6; abundance: many; CDR3aa: CASSQVRQAVSGANVLTF; CDR3nt: TGCGCCAGCAGCCAAGTCCGACAGGCGGTCTCTGGGGCCAACGTCCTGACTTTC